The 5 T cell receptor beta chains presented below share a single source sample, sequenced in a study of blood T cell repertoires in COVID-19. Sequencing used immunoSEQ multiplex PCR; TCRdb keeps in-frame clones, though not all of them. Seen here are more than 80,000 clones, 80% to 85% observed once, and the top ten hold 31%. The specimen was peripheral blood. The receptor source for this set is a woman of 80 years or more with active or convalescent COVID-19.

For the CDR3, the DNA is TGTGCCAGTAGTATTTCAGGGAACTATGGCTACACCTTC. As protein: CASSISGNYGYTF. V and J are TRBV19 and TRBJ1-2; maybe TRBD1 (5 bases). Per the germline V gene, CDR1 is LNHDA and CDR2 is SQIVND (reference sequence). V was cut by 3 bases and J by 2 bases, with 7 bases left in between. This CDR3 region has 13 residues.

The chain uses TRBV18 and TRBJ1-2; TRBD1 matches 10 bases. The CDR3 totals 14 residues. Germline-derived CDR1 and CDR2 are KGHSH and LQKENI. V dropped 6 bases and J dropped 8; count of bases not matched to a gene: 9. The CDR3, as DNA: TGTGCCAGCTCTCTCTACGGGACAGGGGACGGCTACACCTTC. Residues: CASSLYGTGDGYTF.

V and J are TRBV6-5 and TRBJ1-2; the D gene is possibly TRBD1 (5 bases). Germline lookup yields CDR1 MNHEY and CDR2 SVGAGI. There are 11 residues in the CDR3. V was trimmed by 7 bases and J by 5 bases, leaving 8 bases between them. CDR3 nucleotides: TGTGCCAGCACAGGGAGGTATGGCTACACCTTC. It is translated as CASTGRYGYTF.

The chain combines TRBV12-3 or TRBV12-4 with TRBJ1-2, with a tentative D call TRBD1 (5 bases). The CDR3 runs to 13 residues. Trimming took 5 bases from V and 8 from J, leaving 15 bases between them. CDR3 in DNA: TGTGCCAGCAGTCCTCAGGGCCTGGGAGGCTACACCTTC. Residues: CASSPQGLGGYTF.

The chain has TRBV5-1 and TRBJ2-1; weak D call: TRBD2 (6 bases). V lost 3 bases, J lost 5 bases, and 15 bases lay in between. Germline CDR1 and CDR2: SGHRS and YFSETQ. The CDR3 contains 15 residues. As DNA, the CDR3 is TGCGCCAGCAGCTGGGAAGGGACTCGTAACAATGAGCAGTTCTTC. This translates into CASSWEGTRNNEQFF.